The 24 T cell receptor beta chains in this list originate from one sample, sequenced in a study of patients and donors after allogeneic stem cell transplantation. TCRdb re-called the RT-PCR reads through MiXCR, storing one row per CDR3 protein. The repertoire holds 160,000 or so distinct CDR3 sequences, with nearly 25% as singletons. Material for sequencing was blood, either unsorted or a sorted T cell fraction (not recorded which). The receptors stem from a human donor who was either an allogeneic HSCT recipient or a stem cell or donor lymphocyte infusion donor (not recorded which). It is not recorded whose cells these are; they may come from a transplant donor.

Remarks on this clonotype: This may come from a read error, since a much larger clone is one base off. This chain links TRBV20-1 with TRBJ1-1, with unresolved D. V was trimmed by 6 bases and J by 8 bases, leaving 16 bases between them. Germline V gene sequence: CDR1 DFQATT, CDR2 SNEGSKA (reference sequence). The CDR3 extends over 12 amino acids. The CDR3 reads CSAQVAISEAFF. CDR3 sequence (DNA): TGCAGTGCCCAAGTTGCGATCTCAGAAGCTTTCTTT.

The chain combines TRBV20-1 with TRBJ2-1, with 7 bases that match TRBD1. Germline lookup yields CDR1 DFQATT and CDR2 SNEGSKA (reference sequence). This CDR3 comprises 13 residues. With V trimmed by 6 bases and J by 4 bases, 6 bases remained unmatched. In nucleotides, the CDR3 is TGCAGTGCCCGGACAGGACCGTACAATGAGCAGTTCTTC. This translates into CSARTGPYNEQFF.

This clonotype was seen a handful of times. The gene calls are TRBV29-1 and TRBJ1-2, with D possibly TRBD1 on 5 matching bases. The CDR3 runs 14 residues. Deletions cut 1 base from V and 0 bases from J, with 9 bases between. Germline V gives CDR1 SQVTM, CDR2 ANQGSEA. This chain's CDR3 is CSVEAQGANYGYTF. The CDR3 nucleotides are TGCAGCGTTGAAGCGCAGGGAGCTAACTATGGCTACACCTTC.

CDR3 sequence reads: CASSTGWVSEAFF. DNA of the CDR3: TGTGCCAGCTCAACGGGGTGGGTTTCTGAAGCTTTCTTT. The chain employs TRBV7-6 and TRBJ1-1; D remains ambiguous. Germline lookup yields CDR1 SGHVS and CDR2 FNYEAQ. Trimming stripped 8 bases from V and 6 bases from J, with 16 bases between. The CDR3 contains 13 residues.

CDR3 sequence reads: CASSLRAAPLGGELFF. The DNA of the CDR3 is TGTGCCAGCAGCTTACGGGCCGCCCCGTTAGGCGGGGAGCTGTTTTTT. This sequence joins TRBV11-2 and TRBJ2-2; no reliable D call. CDR1 is SGHAT, CDR2 FQNNGV, per germline. There are 16 residues in the CDR3. Trimming cost V 2 bases and J 7 bases, with 17 bases left between them.

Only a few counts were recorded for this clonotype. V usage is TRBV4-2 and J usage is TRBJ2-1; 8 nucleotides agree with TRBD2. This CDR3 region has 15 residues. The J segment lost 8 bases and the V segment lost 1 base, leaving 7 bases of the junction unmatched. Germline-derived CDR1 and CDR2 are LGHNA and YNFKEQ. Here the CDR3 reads CASSQAREGPDEQFF. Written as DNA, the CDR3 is TGTGCCAGCAGCCAAGCTCGGGAGGGCCCGGATGAGCAGTTCTTC.

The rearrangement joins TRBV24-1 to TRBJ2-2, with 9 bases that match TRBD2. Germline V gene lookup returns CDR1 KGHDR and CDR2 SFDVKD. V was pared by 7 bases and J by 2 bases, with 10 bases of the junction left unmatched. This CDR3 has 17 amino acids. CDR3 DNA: TGTGCCACCAGCCGATCCCCGGGACTAGCAAACACCGGGGAGCTGTTTTTT. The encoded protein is CATSRSPGLANTGELFF.

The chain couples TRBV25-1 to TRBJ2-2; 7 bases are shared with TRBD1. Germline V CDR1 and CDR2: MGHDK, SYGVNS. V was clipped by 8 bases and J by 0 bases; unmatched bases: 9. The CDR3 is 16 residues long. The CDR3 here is CASRQTGTANTGELFF. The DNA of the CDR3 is TGTGCCAGCCGCCAAACCGGGACAGCGAACACCGGGGAGCTGTTTTTT. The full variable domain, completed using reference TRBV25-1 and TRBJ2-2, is EADIYQTPRYLVIGTGKKITLECSQTMGHDKMYWYQQDPGMELHLIHYSYGVNSTEKGDLSSESTVSRIRTEHFPLTLESARPSHTSQYLCASRQTGTANTGELFFGEGSRLTVL.

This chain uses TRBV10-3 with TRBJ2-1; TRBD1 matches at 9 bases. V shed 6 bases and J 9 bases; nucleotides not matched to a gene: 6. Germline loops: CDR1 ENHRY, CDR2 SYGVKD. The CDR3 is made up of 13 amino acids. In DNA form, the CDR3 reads TGTGCCATCAGCACATCGACAGGGGGTGAGCAGTTCTTC. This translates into CAISTSTGGEQFF.

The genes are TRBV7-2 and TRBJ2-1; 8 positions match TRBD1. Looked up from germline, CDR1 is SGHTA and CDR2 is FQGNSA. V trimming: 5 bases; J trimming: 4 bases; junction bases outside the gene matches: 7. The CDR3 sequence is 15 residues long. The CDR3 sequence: CASSIQGAGYNEQFF. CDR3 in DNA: TGTGCCAGCAGCATTCAGGGGGCAGGATACAATGAGCAGTTCTTC.

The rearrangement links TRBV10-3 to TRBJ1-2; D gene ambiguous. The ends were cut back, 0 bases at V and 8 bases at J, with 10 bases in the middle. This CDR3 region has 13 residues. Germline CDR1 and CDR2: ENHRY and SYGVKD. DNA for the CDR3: TGTGCCATCAGTGAGTCGACTGGTAGAGGCTACACCTTC. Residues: CAISESTGRGYTF.

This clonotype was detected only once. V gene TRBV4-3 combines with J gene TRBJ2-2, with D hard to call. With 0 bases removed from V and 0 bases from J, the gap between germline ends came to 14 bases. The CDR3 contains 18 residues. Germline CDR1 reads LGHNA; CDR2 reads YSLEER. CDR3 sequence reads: CASSQEGMTAANTGELFF. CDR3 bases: TGCGCCAGCAGCCAAGAAGGGATGACTGCCGCGAACACCGGGGAGCTGTTTTTT.

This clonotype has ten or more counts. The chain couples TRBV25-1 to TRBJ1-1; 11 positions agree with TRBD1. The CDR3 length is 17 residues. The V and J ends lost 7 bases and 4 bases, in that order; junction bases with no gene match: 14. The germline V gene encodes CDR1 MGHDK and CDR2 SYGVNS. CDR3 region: CASMPPGQGVFGTEAFF. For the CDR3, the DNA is TGTGCCAGCATGCCCCCGGGACAGGGGGTTTTCGGCACTGAAGCTTTCTTT.

In nucleotides, the CDR3 is TGTGCCAGCAGCTTAGGGTTGGGAATCGGACAAGAGACCCAGTACTTC. It specifies CASSLGLGIGQETQYF. This chain joins TRBV7-6 and TRBJ2-5; no clear D. V dropped 1 base and J dropped 2 bases, with 14 bases sitting between them. Germline V gene data show CDR1 as SGHVS and CDR2 as FNYEAQ. CDR3 length equals 16 residues.

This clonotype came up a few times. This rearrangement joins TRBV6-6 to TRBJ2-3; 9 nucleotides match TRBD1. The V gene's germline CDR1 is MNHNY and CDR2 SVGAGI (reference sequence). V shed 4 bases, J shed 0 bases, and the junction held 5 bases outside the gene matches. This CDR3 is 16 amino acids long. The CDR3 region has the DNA TGTGCCAGCAGTTTCGCCGGGACAGGGAGCACAGATACGCAGTATTTT. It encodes CASSFAGTGSTDTQYF.

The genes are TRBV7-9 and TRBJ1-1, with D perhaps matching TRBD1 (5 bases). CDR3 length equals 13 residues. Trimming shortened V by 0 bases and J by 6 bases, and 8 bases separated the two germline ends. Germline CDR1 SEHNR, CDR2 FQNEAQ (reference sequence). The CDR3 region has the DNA TGTGCCAGCAGCTTAGCAGGGACTTCTGAAGCTTTCTTT. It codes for CASSLAGTSEAFF.

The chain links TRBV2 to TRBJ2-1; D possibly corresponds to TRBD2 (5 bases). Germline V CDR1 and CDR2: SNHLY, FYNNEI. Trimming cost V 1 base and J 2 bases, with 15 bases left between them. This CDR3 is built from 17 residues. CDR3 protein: CASSEDFASQTYNEQFF. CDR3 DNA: TGTGCCAGCAGTGAAGATTTTGCTAGCCAAACCTACAATGAGCAGTTCTTC.

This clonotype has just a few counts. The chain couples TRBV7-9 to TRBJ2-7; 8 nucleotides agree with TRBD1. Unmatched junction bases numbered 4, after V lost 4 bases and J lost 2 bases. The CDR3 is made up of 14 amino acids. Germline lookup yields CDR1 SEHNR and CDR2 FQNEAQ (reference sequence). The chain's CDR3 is CASSYGTGAYEQYF. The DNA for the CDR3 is TGTGCCAGCAGCTATGGGACAGGAGCCTACGAGCAGTACTTC.

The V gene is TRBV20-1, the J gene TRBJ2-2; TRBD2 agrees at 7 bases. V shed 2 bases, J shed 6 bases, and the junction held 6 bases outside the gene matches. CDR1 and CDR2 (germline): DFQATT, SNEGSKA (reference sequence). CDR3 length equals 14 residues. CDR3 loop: CSARPGLVAGELFF. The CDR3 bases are TGCAGTGCTAGACCCGGACTAGTGGCCGGGGAGCTGTTTTTT.

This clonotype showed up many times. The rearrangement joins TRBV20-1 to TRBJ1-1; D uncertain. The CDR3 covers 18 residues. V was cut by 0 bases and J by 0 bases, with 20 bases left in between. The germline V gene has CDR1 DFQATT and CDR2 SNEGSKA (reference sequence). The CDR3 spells CSARDNFGPAGLNTEAFF. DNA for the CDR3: TGCAGTGCTAGAGATAATTTTGGTCCTGCAGGCCTGAACACTGAAGCTTTCTTT.

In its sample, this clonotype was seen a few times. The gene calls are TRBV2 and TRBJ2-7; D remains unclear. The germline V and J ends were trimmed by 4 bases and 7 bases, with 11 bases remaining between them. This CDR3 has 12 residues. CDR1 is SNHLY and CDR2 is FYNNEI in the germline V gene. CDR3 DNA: TGTGCCAGCAGTGCTAGTCCCGTGGAGCAGTACTTC. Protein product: CASSASPVEQYF.

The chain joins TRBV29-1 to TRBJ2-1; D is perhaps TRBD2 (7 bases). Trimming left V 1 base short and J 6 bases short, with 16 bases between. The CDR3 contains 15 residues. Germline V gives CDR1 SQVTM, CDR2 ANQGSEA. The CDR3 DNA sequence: TGCAGCGTTGAAGGAGGGGGGGCAACTCTCAATGAGCAGTTCTTC. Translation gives CSVEGGGATLNEQFF.

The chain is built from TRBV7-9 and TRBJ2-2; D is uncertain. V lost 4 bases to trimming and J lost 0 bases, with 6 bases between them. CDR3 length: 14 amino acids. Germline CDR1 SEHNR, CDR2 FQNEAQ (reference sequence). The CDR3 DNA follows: TGTGCCAGCAGCTCTCAAGCGAACACCGGGGAGCTGTTTTTT. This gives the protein CASSSQANTGELFF.

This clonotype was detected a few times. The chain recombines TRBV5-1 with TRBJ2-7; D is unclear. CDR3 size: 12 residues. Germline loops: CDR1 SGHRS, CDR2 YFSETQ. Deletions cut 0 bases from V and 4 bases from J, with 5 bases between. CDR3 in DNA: TGCGCCAGCAGCTTGGAGGGATACGAGCAGTACTTC. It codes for CASSLEGYEQYF.